The 10 T cell receptor beta chains listed next were all sequenced from one sample in a study of blood T cell repertoires in COVID-19. TCRdb keeps only in-frame clones here, not all; method: immunoSEQ multiplex PCR. The repertoire consists of over 250,000 clones, with 80% to 90% occurring once and the leading ten covering roughly 11%. Sequenced material: peripheral blood. These receptors originate from a woman aged 70-85 years with acute or convalescent COVID-19.

This chain joins TRBV9 and TRBJ2-1; the match to TRBD1 covers 10 bases. This CDR3 contains 16 residues. The trim removed 0 bases at V and 6 bases at J, leaving 6 bases unmatched. Germline values: CDR1 SGDLS, CDR2 YYNGEE. In nucleotides, the CDR3 is TGTGCCAGCAGCGTAGGGGCGGGACAGGGGATCAATGAGCAGTTCTTC. It codes for CASSVGAGQGINEQFF.

This clone came up once. The chain joins TRBV12-5 to TRBJ2-1; D possibly corresponds to TRBD2 (6 bases). Germline V gives CDR1 LGHNT, CDR2 FRNRAP. V shed 0 bases and J shed 8 bases, with 8 bases lying between them. The CDR3 contains 13 residues. The CDR3 is CASGLVWGDEQFF. CDR3 nucleotides: TGTGCTAGTGGTTTGGTTTGGGGGGATGAGCAGTTCTTC.

The chain links TRBV7-9 to TRBJ1-2; 8 bases match TRBD1. The germline V gene encodes CDR1 SEHNR and CDR2 FQNEAQ (reference sequence). CDR3 length equals 14 residues. V shed 4 bases and J 8 bases; nucleotides not matched to a gene: 9. The DNA for the CDR3 is TGTGCCAGCAGCTCACAGGGGGTGTTTAAAGGCTACACCTTC. Translated, it gives CASSSQGVFKGYTF.

The chain has TRBV5-6 and TRBJ1-2; 7 nucleotides match TRBD1. Per the germline V gene, CDR1 is SGHDT and CDR2 is YYEEEE. The CDR3 length is 16 residues. The ends lost 0 bases at V and 5 bases at J; junction bases unmatched: 10. CDR3 residues: CASSLEGRGRSYGYTF. The CDR3 region has the DNA TGTGCCAGCAGCTTGGAGGGCAGGGGGAGGTCGTATGGCTACACCTTC.

This CDR3 reads CASSFTGEAAFF. The DNA for the CDR3 is TGTGCCAGCAGCTTTACAGGGGAGGCAGCTTTCTTT. The chain recombines TRBV7-9 with TRBJ1-1, with 7 nucleotides matching TRBD1. Per the germline V gene, CDR1 is SEHNR and CDR2 is FQNEAQ (reference sequence). V lost 3 bases, J lost 10 bases, and 5 bases stayed unmatched. The CDR3 extends over 12 amino acids.

The chain carries TRBV7-2 and TRBJ1-5; 8 bases agree with TRBD1. Looked up from germline, CDR1 is SGHTA and CDR2 is FQGNSA. CDR3 length equals 12 residues. Losses at the gene ends were 5 bases for V and 7 bases for J; bases not matched to a gene: 1. The CDR3 protein is CASSPGGQPQHF. The CDR3, as DNA: TGTGCCAGCAGCCCAGGGGGCCAGCCCCAGCATTTT. The whole variable domain, filled in from reference TRBV7-2 and TRBJ1-5, reads GAGVSQSPSNKVTEKGKDVELRCDPISGHTALYWYRQSLGQGLEFLIYFQGNSAPDKSGLPSDRFSAERTGGSVSTLTIQRTQQEDSAVYLCASSPGGQPQHFGDGTRLSIL.

J is TRBJ1-4 and V is TRBV29-1, with 10 bases aligning to TRBD1. The germline gives CDR1 SQVTM, CDR2 ANQGSEA. The CDR3 sequence is 14 residues long. V was clipped by 6 bases and J by 3 bases; unmatched bases: 4. The CDR3 sequence is CSVSDRGPNEKLFF. CDR3 nucleotide sequence: TGCAGCGTATCCGACAGGGGGCCTAATGAAAAACTGTTTTTT.

This clone was counted a few times. The chain links TRBV5-1 to TRBJ2-3; 9 positions agree with TRBD2. CDR1 SGHRS and CDR2 YFSETQ come from the germline V gene. J gave up 0 bases and V 0 bases, and 2 bases lay outside the gene matches. This CDR3 region has 16 residues. CDR3 in amino acids: CASSLVAGDSTDTQYF. CDR3 DNA: TGCGCCAGCAGCTTGGTAGCGGGGGATAGCACAGATACGCAGTATTTT.

This clone was counted once. The J gene is TRBJ1-2, the V gene TRBV6-5; D is uncertain. V lost 9 bases, J lost 3 bases, and 20 bases lay in between. CDR1 MNHEY and CDR2 SVGAGI come from the germline V gene. The CDR3 covers 15 residues. The CDR3 coding sequence is TGTGCCAGTGAATTGGAGGGTCGGAAACACTATGGCTACACCTTC. Encoded protein: CASELEGRKHYGYTF.

V gene TRBV10-1 combines with J gene TRBJ1-1, with D tentatively TRBD1 (5 bases). V dropped 6 bases and J dropped 4 bases, with 12 bases sitting between them. The CDR3 runs to 13 residues. Germline V gives CDR1 WNHNN, CDR2 SYGVQD (reference sequence). CDR3 coding DNA: TGCGCCAGCAGAGCGGGGGAGGGCACTGAAGCTTTCTTT. It specifies CASRAGEGTEAFF.